These T cell receptor beta chains were read from a single sample in a study of blood T cell repertoires in COVID-19. Sequenced by immunoSEQ multiplex PCR; TCRdb stores in-frame clones only, minus some. Found here are roughly 74,000 clones, roughly 89% of them singletons; the top ten hold 0.95% to 1.5%. The sample comprised PBMCs or T cells enriched from blood (not recorded which). The receptors shown here come from a woman between 50 and 59 years old with acute COVID-19. Both conserved end residues are part of each CDR3. The D gene is left open where the match is weak. Size is stated for part of the rows, as once, few or many counts, or as a class when the clone is expanded.

cdr3_nt cdr3_aa v_call d_call clone_size j_call
TGCGCCAGCAGCCAAATTATCAGCGGGAGCTCCTACGAGCAGTACTTC CASSQIISGSSYEQYF TRBV4-1 TRBD2 - TRBJ2-7
TGTGCCAGCAGCCAAGATGGTGGGGGGGTTAGGGATGAGCAGTTCTTC CASSQDGGGVRDEQFF TRBV3-1/TRBV3-2 TRBD2 - TRBJ2-1
TGTGCCACCCTGACAGGAACCTATGGCTACACCTTC CATLTGTYGYTF TRBV6-5 - - TRBJ1-2
TGTGCCTGGAGTTCCGGGACAGGGGATGGCTACACCTTC CAWSSGTGDGYTF TRBV30 TRBD1 - TRBJ1-2
TGCAGCGTTGAAGAGCCCGGGTACGAGCAGTACTTC CSVEEPGYEQYF TRBV29-1 - - TRBJ2-7
TGTGCCAGCAGCTCCTTACTAGCGGGAGCCTACAATGAGCAGTTCTTC CASSSLLAGAYNEQFF TRBV5-4 TRBD2 - TRBJ2-1
TGTGCCAGCAGTGCCGGACAGCCTTCTAACTATGGCTACACCTTC CASSAGQPSNYGYTF TRBV25-1 - - TRBJ1-2
TGTGCCACCCAGACAGGGGGATACACCGGGGAGCTGTTTTTT CATQTGGYTGELFF TRBV19 TRBD1 - TRBJ2-2
TGTGCCAGCAGCGCCGCGACTCATAGCGGGAGGGCCACAGATACGCAGTATTTT CASSAATHSGRATDTQYF TRBV6-4 TRBD2 - TRBJ2-3
TGTGCCAGCAGTAACGGGGGGGCGGGCAATCAGCCCCAGCATTTT CASSNGGAGNQPQHF TRBV6-2/TRBV6-3 - - TRBJ1-5
TGTGCCAGCAGCCCCCCGGTAGCGAAAATGCTTCGGACCCAGTACTTC CASSPPVAKMLRTQYF TRBV3-1/TRBV3-2 - - TRBJ2-5
TGTGCCAGCAGCATACAGGGGGAAAATGAAGCTTTCTTT CASSIQGENEAFF TRBV13 TRBD1 once TRBJ1-1
TGTGCCAGCAGCCGGGGAACAGGCGTCTATAGCAATCAGCCCCAGCATTTT CASSRGTGVYSNQPQHF TRBV7-8 - few TRBJ1-5
TGTGCCAGCAGTTACGGGGCGCAGCCCGTGACCACTGAAGCTTTCTTT CASSYGAQPVTTEAFF TRBV6-5 - - TRBJ1-1
TGTGCCAGCAGCCTAAATACCGGGACTAGTAGTAGAGTACGGACGCAGTATTTT CASSLNTGTSSRVRTQYF TRBV3-1/TRBV3-2 TRBD2 - TRBJ2-3
TGTGCCAGTAGTACCGGGACAGCCAACACTGAAGCTTTCTTT CASSTGTANTEAFF TRBV19 TRBD1 - TRBJ1-1
TGTGCCAGCTCACGCGGGGGGGGTCAGAACAATGAGCAGTTCTTC CASSRGGGQNNEQFF TRBV18 TRBD2 once TRBJ2-1
TGTGCCAGCTCACCCTCCGGGACAGGGGGCAGTTGGGGCTACACCTTC CASSPSGTGGSWGYTF TRBV18 TRBD1 - TRBJ1-2
TGTGCCAGCAGCTTAGATCCAGGAAACACTGAAGCTTTCTTT CASSLDPGNTEAFF TRBV7-9 - - TRBJ1-1
TGTGCCAGTAGGAAACAGGGGCAGGGCATCAACTATGGCTACACCTTC CASRKQGQGINYGYTF TRBV19 TRBD1 - TRBJ1-2
TGCAGTGCCCCCATAGAGGGCGAGCAGTACTTC CSAPIEGEQYF TRBV29-1 - - TRBJ2-7
TGTGCCAGCAGCGTACGGACTAGCGGGAGATCCACAGATACGCAGTATTTT CASSVRTSGRSTDTQYF TRBV9 TRBD2 - TRBJ2-3
TGTGCCAGCAGTCCTACAGGGTCTCCGGAGCCCCAGCATTTT CASSPTGSPEPQHF TRBV6-5 - once TRBJ1-5
TGTGCCAGTAGTATAGGCCGACAGGCTAATCAGCCCCAGCATTTT CASSIGRQANQPQHF TRBV19 - - TRBJ1-5
TGTGCCAGCAGCCCCAGACAGGGCTCTGGAAACACCATATATTTT CASSPRQGSGNTIYF TRBV11-2 TRBD1 - TRBJ1-3
TGTGCCAGCTCAGACAGGACAGGGGCCCGAGACACCATATATTTT CASSDRTGARDTIYF TRBV18 TRBD1 - TRBJ1-3
TGTGCCAGCAGCCAGGGGACTAGCGGGAGAGTAGGGCATGAGCAGTTCTTC CASSQGTSGRVGHEQFF TRBV4-2 TRBD2 - TRBJ2-1
TGTGCCAGCAGTTTATGGAGGGGGCACGTGGACGAGCAGTACTTC CASSLWRGHVDEQYF TRBV27 - once TRBJ2-7
TGTGCCAGTAGTATCGCTGACAGGGGTGATCAGCCCCAGCATTTT CASSIADRGDQPQHF TRBV19 TRBD1 - TRBJ1-5
TGTGCCAGCAGCAGCCTAGGGGGCAGGGAAGCTGAAGCTTTCTTT CASSSLGGREAEAFF TRBV21-1 - - TRBJ1-1
TGTGCCAGCAGCTTGAGCGGGAGCAAGCAGTACTTC CASSLSGSKQYF TRBV5-5 TRBD2 few TRBJ2-7
TGCGCCAGCAGCCAAGATCGGGTAGATTCCTACAATGAGCAGTTCTTC CASSQDRVDSYNEQFF TRBV4-1 - - TRBJ2-1
TGCAGCGTTGACAGGGGTTTAGAGAATGAGCAGTTCTTC CSVDRGLENEQFF TRBV29-1 - - TRBJ2-1
TGTGCCAGCAGCTTAGGTTCCGTTAACACTGAAGCTTTCTTT CASSLGSVNTEAFF TRBV7-9 - - TRBJ1-1
TGTGCCAGCAGATCCGACGACAGGACTTATGGCTACACCTTC CASRSDDRTYGYTF TRBV6-6 - - TRBJ1-2
TGTGCCAGTAGAAAGGGTTGGGACAGCTACACCGGGGAGCTGTTTTTT CASRKGWDSYTGELFF TRBV19 TRBD1 - TRBJ2-2
TGCGCCAGCAGCTTGGCCCAAGATTTGAGGCCTAATGAAAAACTGTTTTTT CASSLAQDLRPNEKLFF TRBV5-1 - - TRBJ1-4
TGCAGCGTTGAAGCAGGGACTGGGGCCAACGTCCTGACTTTC CSVEAGTGANVLTF TRBV29-1 - - TRBJ2-6
TGTGCCAGCTCACCGGGACAGGGATTCTACGAGCAGTACTTC CASSPGQGFYEQYF TRBV18 TRBD1 - TRBJ2-7
TGTGCCAGCAGAGCGGGAGGGCGCACAGATACGCAGTATTTT CASRAGGRTDTQYF TRBV5-4 TRBD2 - TRBJ2-3